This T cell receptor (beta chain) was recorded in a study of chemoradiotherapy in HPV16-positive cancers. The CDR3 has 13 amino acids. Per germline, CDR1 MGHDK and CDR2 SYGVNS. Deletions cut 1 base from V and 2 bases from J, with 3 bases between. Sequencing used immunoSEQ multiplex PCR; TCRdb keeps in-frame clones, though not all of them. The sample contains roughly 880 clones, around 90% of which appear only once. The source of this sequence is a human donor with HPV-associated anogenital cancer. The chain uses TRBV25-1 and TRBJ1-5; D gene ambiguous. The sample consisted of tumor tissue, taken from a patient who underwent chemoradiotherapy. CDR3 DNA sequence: TGTGCCAGCAGTGAATGGGGCAATCAGCCCCAGCATTTT. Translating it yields CASSEWGNQPQHF.